This passage covers 6 T cell receptor beta chains from one sample sequenced in a study of CD8 T cells in ankylosing spondylitis. General study results and limits: Roughly eight highly homologous variants made up a TCR beta motif that seemed to typify ankylosing spondylitis blood.

TCRdb recomputed calls from the 5' RACE reads with MiXCR, one row per CDR3 protein. Of more than 400,000 distinct CDR3 sequences listed, 5.3% are singletons. No antigen has been assigned to these receptors. Input material: blood, either unsorted or a sorted T cell fraction (not recorded which). All receptors derive from a male donor with ankylosing spondylitis.

The chain has TRBV28 and TRBJ2-5; 8 positions agree with TRBD2. Germline V gives CDR1 MDHEN, CDR2 SYDVKM. J gave up 5 bases and V 3 bases, and 17 bases lay outside the gene matches. This CDR3 region has 18 residues. CDR3 sequence: CASSFSLGRVLRRETQYF. CDR3 nucleotides: TGTGCCAGCAGTTTCTCCCTCGGGAGGGTCCTAAGGAGGGAGACCCAGTACTTC.

The table lists this clonotype with many counts. This chain uses TRBV10-3 with TRBJ2-7; 8 positions agree with TRBD1. Germline V lookup: CDR1 ENHRY, CDR2 SYGVKD. After removal of 7 bases from V and 3 bases from J, the junction contained 8 bases not matched to a gene. The CDR3 loop spans 14 amino acids. The CDR3 bases are TGTGCCATCACTCCGGGACAGGAAAACTACGAGCAGTACTTC. Residues: CAITPGQENYEQYF.

This clonotype was seen a handful of times. The chain joins TRBV4-3 to TRBJ2-2; perhaps TRBD1 as D (5 bases). CDR1 and CDR2 from the germline V gene are LGHNA and YSLEER. CDR3 length: 15 amino acids. With 3 bases removed from V and 4 bases from J, the gap between germline ends came to 12 bases. This chain's CDR3 is CASSHPTERTGELFF. The CDR3 region has the DNA TGCGCCAGCAGCCATCCGACAGAACGCACCGGGGAGCTGTTTTTT.

As regards this clonotype: A read error may be the cause here, since a much bigger clone is one base away. This chain links TRBV9 with TRBJ2-1, with D possibly being TRBD1 or TRBD2 (5 bases each). Germline CDR1 reads SGDLS; CDR2 reads YYNGEE. This CDR3 has 16 amino acids. V shed 4 bases and J shed 9 bases, with 23 bases lying between them. The CDR3 reads CASSPPLGDSTAEQFF. As DNA, the CDR3 is TGTGCCAGCAGCCCCCCATTGGGGGATAGTACGGCTGAGCAGTTCTTC.

A few counts support this clonotype. The V gene is TRBV2, the J gene TRBJ1-2, with D maybe TRBD1 (5 bases). Between the trimmed V and J ends, which lost 1 base and 11 bases, there was a span of 11 bases. Germline loops: CDR1 SNHLY, CDR2 FYNNEI. The CDR3 length is 12 residues. DNA of the CDR3: TGTGCCAGCAGTGAAGTCAGGGCCGATTACACCTTC. Translating it yields CASSEVRADYTF.

A few counts support this clonotype. The rearrangement links TRBV6-5 to TRBJ2-1, with D unclear. V was shortened by 0 bases and J by 5 bases, with 17 bases between the two germline ends. CDR3 length equals 17 residues. The germline CDR1 and CDR2 sequences are MNHEY and SVGAGI. CDR3 in DNA: TGTGCCAGCAGTTACTCGAAGGTCACTAAAAGGCACAATGAGCAGTTCTTC. Protein product: CASSYSKVTKRHNEQFF.